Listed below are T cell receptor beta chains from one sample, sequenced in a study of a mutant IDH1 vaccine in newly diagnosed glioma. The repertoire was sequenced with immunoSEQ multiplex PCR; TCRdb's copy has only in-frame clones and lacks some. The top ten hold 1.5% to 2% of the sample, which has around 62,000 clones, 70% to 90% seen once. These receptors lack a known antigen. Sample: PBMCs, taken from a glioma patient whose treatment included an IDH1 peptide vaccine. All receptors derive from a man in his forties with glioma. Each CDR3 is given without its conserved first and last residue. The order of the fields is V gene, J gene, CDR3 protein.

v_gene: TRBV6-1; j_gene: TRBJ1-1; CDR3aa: ASSEARGPTEAF
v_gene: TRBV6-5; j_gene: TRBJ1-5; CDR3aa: ASRNRAGGNQPQH
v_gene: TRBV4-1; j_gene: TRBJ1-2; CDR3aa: ASSQEAGDGYGYT
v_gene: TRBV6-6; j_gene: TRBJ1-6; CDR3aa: ASREGAIDNSPLH
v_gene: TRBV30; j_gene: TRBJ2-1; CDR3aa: AWSGLAGPGDEQF
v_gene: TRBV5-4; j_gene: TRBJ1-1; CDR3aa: ASSSRGNTEAF
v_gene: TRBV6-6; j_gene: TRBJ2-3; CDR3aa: ASRPLIAGGLDTQY
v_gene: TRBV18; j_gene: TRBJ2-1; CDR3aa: ASSPRTGQDEQF
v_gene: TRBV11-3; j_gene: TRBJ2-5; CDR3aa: ASSTTPRGTQY
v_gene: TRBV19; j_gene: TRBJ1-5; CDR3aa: ASSGLAGNQPQH
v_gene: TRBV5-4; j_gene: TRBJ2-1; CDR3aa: ASSRDEGHNEQF
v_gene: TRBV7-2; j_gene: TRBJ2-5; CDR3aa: ASSLDPLAGGRETQY
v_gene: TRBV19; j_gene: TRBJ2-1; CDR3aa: ASSRTGWYEQF
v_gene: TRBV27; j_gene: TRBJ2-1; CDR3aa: ASSHVWVGVNEQF
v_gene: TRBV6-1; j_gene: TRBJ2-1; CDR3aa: ASSVRQGSSYNEQF
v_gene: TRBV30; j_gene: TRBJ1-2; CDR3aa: AWSVGGTGEDYT
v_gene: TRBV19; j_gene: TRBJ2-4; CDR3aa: ASSGQGVNIQY
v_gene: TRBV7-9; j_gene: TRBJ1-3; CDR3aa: ASSSGDSLSGNTIY
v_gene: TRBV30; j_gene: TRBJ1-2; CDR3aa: AWSRDTDYGYT
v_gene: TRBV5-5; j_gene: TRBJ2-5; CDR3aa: ASSLWTAAGETQY
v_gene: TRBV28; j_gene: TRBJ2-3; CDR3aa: ASSPDRVQDTQY
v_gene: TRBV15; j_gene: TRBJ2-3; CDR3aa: ATSRDGLAGTDTQY
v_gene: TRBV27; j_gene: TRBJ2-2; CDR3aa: ASSLIGFGNTGELF
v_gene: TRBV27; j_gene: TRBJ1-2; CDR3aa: ASSLSSGAGGYT
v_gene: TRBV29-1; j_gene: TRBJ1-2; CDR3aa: SVAAASYGYT
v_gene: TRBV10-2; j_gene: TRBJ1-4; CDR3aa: ASSESGQGGEKLF
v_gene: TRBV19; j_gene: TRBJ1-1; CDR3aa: ASSIQVGMHTEAF
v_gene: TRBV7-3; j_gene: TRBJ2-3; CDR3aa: ASSSLAGGRADTQY
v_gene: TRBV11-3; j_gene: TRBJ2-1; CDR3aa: ASSLRGLGYDEQF
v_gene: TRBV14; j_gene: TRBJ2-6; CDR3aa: ASSQNRAFLSGANVLT
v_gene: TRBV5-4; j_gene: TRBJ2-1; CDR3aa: ASSATSGGAGYNEQF
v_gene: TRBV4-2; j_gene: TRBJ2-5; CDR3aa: ASSQDGLGGVETQY